Below, 21 T cell receptor beta chains from the same sample are listed, as sequenced in a study of human T cells and chemical hapten exposure. The time point here: pre-sensitization, week 0. The treatment: therapeutic diphenylcyclopropenone sensitization with weekly scalp DPC. TCRdb reanalysed the RACE reads using MiXCR and keeps one entry per CDR3 protein. The sample consists of roughly 38,000 distinct CDR3 sequences, around 12% of them appearing once. The sequencing used whole blood, collected in connection with sensitization to the hapten diphenylcyclopropenone (DPC). These receptors were taken from a woman aged 25 to 39 with alopecia areata. Some clones in this sample may be carry-over from other donors' samples.

This clonotype came up many times. The genes are TRBV5-6 and TRBJ1-1, with D possibly matching TRBD1 (6 bases). The CDR3 contains 15 residues. The germline V and J ends were trimmed by 6 bases and 6 bases, with 21 bases remaining between them. In germline, CDR1 is SGHDT, CDR2 YYEEEE. CDR3 loop: CASNLIQGGWSEAFF. The CDR3 DNA is TGTGCCAGCAATTTGATACAGGGAGGTTGGTCTGAAGCTTTCTTT.

This sequence joins TRBV5-4 and TRBJ2-1, with no clear D. The CDR3 length is 11 residues. Germline CDR1 and CDR2: SGHNT and YYREEE (reference sequence). Trimming cost V 5 bases and J 8 bases, with 8 bases left between them. The CDR3: CASSHSDEQFF. The CDR3 nucleotides are TGTGCCAGCAGTCACTCCGATGAGCAGTTCTTC.

This clonotype appeared many times. The chain couples TRBV20-1 to TRBJ2-7; 11 bases are a match to TRBD2. V shed 3 bases, J shed 1 base, and the junction held 11 bases outside the gene matches. Germline-derived CDR1 and CDR2 are DFQATT and SNEGSKA (reference sequence). The CDR3 runs to 17 residues. As DNA, the CDR3 is TGCAGTGCTAGTGGGCTAGCGGGAGGTCTAGTTTCCTACGAGCAGTACTTC. Translated, it gives CSASGLAGGLVSYEQYF.

The gene calls are TRBV6-2 or TRBV6-3 and TRBJ2-5; D uncertain. V lost 0 bases and J 2 bases, leaving 7 bases between the germline ends. From germline, CDR1 is MNHEY and CDR2 SVGEGT. This CDR3 has 14 residues. The CDR3 DNA reads as TGTGCCAGCAGTTACTCGGGTGTTCAAGAGACCCAGTACTTC. It specifies CASSYSGVQETQYF.

This clonotype appeared a single time. The chain recombines TRBV28 with TRBJ2-7; 7 nucleotides match TRBD1. Germline V CDR1 and CDR2: MDHEN, SYDVKM. The CDR3 is made up of 15 amino acids. Unmatched junction bases numbered 7, after V lost 5 bases and J lost 0 bases. CDR3 in amino acids: CASSHRDSASYEQYF. DNA of the CDR3: TGTGCCAGCAGTCATAGGGACAGTGCCTCCTACGAGCAGTACTTC.

This clonotype came up a few times. The chain is built from TRBV5-1 and TRBJ2-7; D gene ambiguous. The CDR3 has 13 amino acids. Germline V CDR1 and CDR2: SGHRS, YFSETQ. The V gene lost 1 base and the J gene lost 5 bases, with 10 bases spanning the gap. CDR3 loop: CASSLLLFDEQYF. The CDR3 DNA reads TGCGCCAGCAGCTTGTTGTTGTTTGACGAGCAGTACTTC.

The sample holds many counts of this clonotype. This chain connects TRBV29-1 to TRBJ1-4; no clear D. CDR3 size: 13 residues. The ends were cut back, 4 bases at V and 10 bases at J, with 16 bases in the middle. Germline V CDR1 and CDR2: SQVTM, ANQGSEA. CDR3 coding DNA: TGCAGCGTTGTTGATAGACCACTGGGAAAACTGTTTTTT. As protein: CSVVDRPLGKLFF.

This sequence joins TRBV20-1 and TRBJ1-2; tentatively, D is TRBD1 (5 bases). The CDR3 loop spans 15 amino acids. The V and J ends lost 4 bases and 0 bases respectively, with 15 bases between them. Germline V gene sequence: CDR1 DFQATT, CDR2 SNEGSKA (reference sequence). CDR3 DNA sequence: TGCAGTGCTACCGGGGGTCAAATAGCTAACTATGGCTACACCTTC. Amino acid sequence: CSATGGQIANYGYTF.

In its sample, this clonotype was seen many times. CDR3 sequence: CASTGGVDTIYF. For the CDR3, the DNA is TGTGCCTCGACAGGGGGAGTTGACACCATATATTTT. V usage is TRBV30 and J usage is TRBJ1-3, with 9 bases fitting TRBD1. Germline V gene sequence: CDR1 GTSNPN, CDR2 SVGIG (reference sequence). This CDR3 has 12 amino acids. V dropped 7 bases and J dropped 8; count of bases not matched to a gene: 6.

This chain uses TRBV28 with TRBJ2-2, with 7 bases identical to TRBD2. The J segment lost 4 bases and the V segment lost 6 bases, leaving 5 bases of the junction unmatched. The germline V gene has CDR1 MDHEN and CDR2 SYDVKM. The CDR3 runs 14 residues. The CDR3 spells CASRKLASTGELFF. As DNA, the CDR3 is TGTGCCAGCAGAAAACTAGCGAGCACCGGGGAGCTGTTTTTT.

The chain is built from TRBV7-8 and TRBJ2-1; 9 positions match TRBD2. Germline CDR1 SGHVS, CDR2 FQNEAQ. Germline trimming cut 5 bases from V and 5 bases from J; bases unmatched to any gene: 10. The CDR3 sequence is 16 residues long. CDR3 sequence: CASSARPGLANNEQFF. CDR3 in DNA: TGTGCCAGCAGCGCAAGACCGGGACTAGCCAACAATGAGCAGTTCTTC. Full variable domain (remainder filled in from reference TRBV7-8 and TRBJ2-1): GAGVSQSPRYKVAKRGQDVALRCDPISGHVSLFWYQQALGQGPEFLTYFQNEAQLDKSGLPSDRFFAERPEGSVSTLKIQRTQQEDSAVYLCASSARPGLANNEQFFGPGTRLTVL.

In this sample, this clonotype turned up once. This chain connects TRBV5-4 to TRBJ2-7; TRBD1 aligns across 8 bases. V lost 2 bases, J lost 5 bases, and 15 bases stayed unmatched. Germline V gene lookup returns CDR1 SGHNT and CDR2 YYREEE (reference sequence). This CDR3 is 17 amino acids long. The CDR3 sequence is CASSLAISGGAAHEQYF. DNA for the CDR3: TGTGCCAGCAGCTTAGCGATATCAGGGGGCGCCGCTCACGAGCAGTACTTC.

The rearrangement uses TRBV28 and TRBJ2-5; D unresolved. The V gene's germline CDR1 is MDHEN and CDR2 SYDVKM. This CDR3 has 14 amino acids. Trimming removed 1 base at V and 2 bases at J, with 8 bases between. CDR3 in DNA: TGTGCCAGCAGTTTATCGAGCCAGCAAGAGACCCAGTACTTC. It yields the protein CASSLSSQQETQYF.

This clonotype was found many times. This chain links TRBV7-8 with TRBJ2-7; no reliable D call. Trimming took off 3 bases at V and 7 bases at J, with 10 bases between the two ends. The CDR3 is 12 residues long. Per germline, CDR1 SGHVS and CDR2 FQNEAQ. CDR3 region: CASSLLGREQYF. In nucleotides, the CDR3 is TGTGCCAGCAGCTTGTTAGGCCGGGAGCAGTACTTC.

V is TRBV11-2 and J is TRBJ2-3; D is ambiguous. The V and J ends lost 0 bases and 0 bases respectively, with 10 bases between them. Germline CDR1 is SGHAT and CDR2 is FQNNGV. The length of the CDR3 is 16 residues. CDR3 sequence reads: CASSLDGWKSTDTQYF. The CDR3 DNA is TGTGCCAGCAGCTTAGATGGTTGGAAAAGCACAGATACGCAGTATTTT.

This chain joins TRBV29-1 and TRBJ2-7, with D hard to call. Germline values: CDR1 SQVTM, CDR2 ANQGSEA. Trimming shortened V by 3 bases and J by 9 bases, and 15 bases separated the two germline ends. This CDR3 has 12 residues. The CDR3 here is CSVEFAGDVQYF. CDR3 sequence (DNA): TGCAGCGTTGAGTTTGCAGGAGACGTGCAGTACTTC.

This chain joins TRBV29-1 and TRBJ2-1, with 8 nucleotides matching TRBD1. Germline V gene lookup returns CDR1 SQVTM and CDR2 ANQGSEA. Trimming removed 7 bases from V and 4 bases from J; junction bases left unmatched: 3. This CDR3 is built from 12 residues. CDR3 sequence reads: CSARQGYNEQFF. The CDR3 bases are TGCAGCGCCCGACAGGGGTACAATGAGCAGTTCTTC.

This clonotype was found a few times. This chain uses TRBV10-2 with TRBJ2-1; TRBD2 matches at 9 bases. The CDR3 is 16 residues long. V lost 7 bases to trimming and J lost 7 bases; unmatched junction nucleotides: 14. The V gene's germline CDR1 is WSHSY and CDR2 SAAADI. Here the CDR3 DNA reads TGCGCCAGCATGGACTTTAGCGGGAGAGCTGAAAATGAGCAGTTCTTC. As protein: CASMDFSGRAENEQFF.

In its sample, this clonotype was seen a few times. This CDR3 is CASSRPTYNEQFF. Written as DNA, the CDR3 is TGTGCCAGCAGTCGACCAACCTACAATGAGCAGTTCTTC. The chain combines TRBV2 with TRBJ2-1, with D hard to call. Germline assignment: CDR1 SNHLY and CDR2 FYNNEI. The CDR3 runs to 13 residues. Trimming left V 5 bases short and J 2 bases short, with 7 bases between.

The sample holds many counts of this clonotype. The CDR3 DNA reads as TGCAGCGTTGTGAGCGGGAACTACAATGAGCAGTTCTTC. Protein sequence: CSVVSGNYNEQFF. V usage is TRBV29-1 and J usage is TRBJ2-1; 7 positions agree with TRBD2. From germline, CDR1 is SQVTM and CDR2 ANQGSEA. Trimming cost V 4 bases and J 3 bases; bases outside gene matches: 3. The CDR3 is 13 amino acids.

This clonotype was observed a few times. This chain connects TRBV6-2 or TRBV6-3 to TRBJ2-3, with D possibly TRBD2 on 5 matching bases. This CDR3 is built from 17 residues. The V end was cut by 6 bases, the J end by 2 bases, with 21 bases between. The germline CDR1 and CDR2 sequences are MNHEY and SVGEGT. DNA of the CDR3: TGTGCCAGCAGCATAGACTACCTAAGGCGTATCACAGATACGCAGTATTTT. Protein sequence: CASSIDYLRRITDTQYF.